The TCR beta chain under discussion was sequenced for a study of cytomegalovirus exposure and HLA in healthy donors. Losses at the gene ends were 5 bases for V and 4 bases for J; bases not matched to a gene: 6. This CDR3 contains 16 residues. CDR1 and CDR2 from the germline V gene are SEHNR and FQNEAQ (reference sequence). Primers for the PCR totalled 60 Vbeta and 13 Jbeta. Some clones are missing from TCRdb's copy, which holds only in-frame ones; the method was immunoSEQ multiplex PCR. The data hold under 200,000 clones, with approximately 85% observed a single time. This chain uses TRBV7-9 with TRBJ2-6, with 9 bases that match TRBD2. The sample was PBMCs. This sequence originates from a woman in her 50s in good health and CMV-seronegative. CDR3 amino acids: CASSVSGSPGANVLTF. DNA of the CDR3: TGTGCCAGCAGCGTTAGCGGGAGCCCCGGGGCCAACGTCCTGACTTTC.